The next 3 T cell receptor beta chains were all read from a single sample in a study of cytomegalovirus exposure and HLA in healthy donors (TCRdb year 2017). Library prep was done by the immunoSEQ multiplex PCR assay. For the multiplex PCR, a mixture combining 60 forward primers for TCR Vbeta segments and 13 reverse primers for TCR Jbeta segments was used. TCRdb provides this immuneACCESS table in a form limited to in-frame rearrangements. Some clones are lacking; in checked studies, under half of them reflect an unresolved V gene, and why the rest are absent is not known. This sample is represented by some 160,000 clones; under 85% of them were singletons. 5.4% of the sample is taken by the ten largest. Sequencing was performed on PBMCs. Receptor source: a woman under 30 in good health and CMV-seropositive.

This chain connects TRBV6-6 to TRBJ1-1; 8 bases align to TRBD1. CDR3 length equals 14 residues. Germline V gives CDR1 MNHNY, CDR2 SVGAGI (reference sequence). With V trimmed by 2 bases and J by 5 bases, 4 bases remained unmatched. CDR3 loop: CASSYLDRATEAFF. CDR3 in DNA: TGTGCCAGCAGTTACCTGGACAGGGCTACTGAAGCTTTCTTT.

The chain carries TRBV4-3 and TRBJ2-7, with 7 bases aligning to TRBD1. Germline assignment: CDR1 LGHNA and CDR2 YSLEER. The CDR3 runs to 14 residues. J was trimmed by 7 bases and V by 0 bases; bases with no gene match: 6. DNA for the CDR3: TGCGCCAGCAGCCAAGACCTGACAGGGTGTGAGCAGTACTTC. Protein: CASSQDLTGCEQYF.

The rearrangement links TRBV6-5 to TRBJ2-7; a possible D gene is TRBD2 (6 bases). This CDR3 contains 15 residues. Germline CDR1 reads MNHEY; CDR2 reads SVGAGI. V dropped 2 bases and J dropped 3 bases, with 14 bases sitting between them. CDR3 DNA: TGTGCCAGCAGTTACCGGCGGGACGGTGTCTACGAGCAGTACTTC. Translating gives CASSYRRDGVYEQYF.